This TCR beta chain is from a study of PD-L1 blockade in urothelial cancer. Study at large: Bladder-origin urothelial cancer in males covered about 90% of the roughly 30 patients. T cell content in blood samples showed a median of around 140,000.

Using immunoSEQ multiplex PCR, the repertoire was profiled, and TCRdb retains in-frame clones only, with some absent. Among around 35,000 clones listed, 82% were seen once. Pretreatment and on-treatment samples were taken, numbering 1 to 8 per patient. There are 14 residues in the CDR3. With 6 bases removed from V and 1 base from J, the gap between germline ends came to 9 bases. The germline gives CDR1 MNHNY, CDR2 SVGAGI (reference sequence). This material consisted of PBMCs, taken around atezolizumab (anti-PD-L1) treatment. The TCR originated in a man in his sixties with urothelial cancer. The gene calls are TRBV6-6 and TRBJ2-2, with D perhaps TRBD1 (6 bases). The CDR3 sequence: CASRDSLNTGELFF. The CDR3 DNA is TGTGCCAGCAGGGACAGCCTGAACACCGGGGAGCTGTTTTTT.